The rows below give T cell receptor beta chains drawn from one sample of a study of T cell responses to AZD1222 COVID-19 vaccine. Generated by immunoSEQ multiplex PCR, the TCRdb table keeps only in-frame clones and is missing some. The sample has under 150,000 clones, 90% seen once; the top ten hold around 1.6%. The sample here was peripheral blood, taken 28 days after the second AZD1222 dose. The receptors originated from an adult who received the AZD1222 COVID-19 vaccine. CDR3s include the opening cysteine and the closing phenylalanine or tryptophan. D genes are given only for firm matches. Clone size appears in some rows only: once, few, many, or a class for an expanded clone.

j_gene,v_gene,d_gene,abundance,CDR3nt,CDR3aa
TRBJ2-5,TRBV11-2,TRBD2,.,TGTGCCAGCAGCTCCACTAGCGGGATCCAAGAGACCCAGTACTTC,CASSSTSGIQETQYF
TRBJ1-1,TRBV18,.,.,TGTGCCAGCTCACGGGCAGAAAACACTGAAGCTTTCTTT,CASSRAENTEAFF
TRBJ2-2,TRBV7-2,.,.,TGTGCCAGCAGCTTAGCAGGGGCGAACACCGGGGAGCTGTTTTTT,CASSLAGANTGELFF
TRBJ1-1,TRBV2,.,.,TGTGCCAGCACCCAAGACATGAACACTGAAGCTTTCTTT,CASTQDMNTEAFF
TRBJ2-3,TRBV10-3,TRBD2,.,TGTGCCACGGGGACTAGCGGGAGCTTCACAGATACGCAGTATTTT,CATGTSGSFTDTQYF
TRBJ2-7,TRBV6-4,.,.,TGTGCCAGCAGTGACCCGGCAGGCTCTACCTTCGAGCAGTACTTC,CASSDPAGSTFEQYF
TRBJ1-1,TRBV6-6,.,.,TGTGCCAGCAGTCCTCCCCGGGGCACACCAGTTCTAAACACTGAAGCTTTCTTT,CASSPPRGTPVLNTEAFF
TRBJ1-5,TRBV15,TRBD1,.,TGTGCCACCAGCAGAAAATCGACAGGGAATAGCAATCAGCCCCAGCATTTT,CATSRKSTGNSNQPQHF
TRBJ1-3,TRBV5-1,.,.,TGCGCCAGCAGCCGGGGGCAGCCCTTCTCTGGAAACACCATATATTTT,CASSRGQPFSGNTIYF
TRBJ1-2,TRBV7-8,TRBD1,.,TGTGCCAGCAGTTCTTCCGTAAAGGCAGGGGGGGACTATGGCTACACCTTC,CASSSSVKAGGDYGYTF
TRBJ2-1,TRBV10-3,.,once,TGTGCCATCAGTACCGGGAGCTCCTACAATGAGCAGTTCTTC,CAISTGSSYNEQFF
TRBJ2-2,TRBV5-1,TRBD2,.,TGCGCCAGCAGCCAAGGCGGGGGACCGAACACCGGGGAGCTGTTTTTT,CASSQGGGPNTGELFF
TRBJ1-4,TRBV28,.,.,TGTGCCAGCAGCGGGCATCCTAATGAAAAACTGTTTTTT,CASSGHPNEKLFF
TRBJ2-2,TRBV6-2/TRBV6-3,.,.,TGTGCCAGCAGTTACCAAGGCGGGTTGAACACCGGGGAGCTGTTTTTT,CASSYQGGLNTGELFF
TRBJ2-1,TRBV5-1,TRBD2,medium-sized,TGCGCCAGCAGCCCGGGACTAGCGGGGGACAATGAGCAGTTCTTC,CASSPGLAGDNEQFF
TRBJ1-6,TRBV9,.,.,TGTGCCAGCACCGGCGAAAGCTATAATTCACCCCTCCACTTT,CASTGESYNSPLHF
TRBJ1-1,TRBV5-5,.,.,TGTGCCAGCAGCCCCCGACCTGTCCCGGACACTGAAGCTTTCTTT,CASSPRPVPDTEAFF